The rows below give T cell receptor beta chains drawn from one sample of a study of T cell changes during pregnancy in multiple sclerosis. Clones were read by immunoSEQ multiplex PCR, and TCRdb kept only the in-frame ones, dropping some. The data hold over 950 clones, with more than 80% observed a single time. Material for sequencing was CD4+ T cells from PBMCs (not recorded whether the cells were cultured). The receptor source for this set is a female patient with multiple sclerosis, enrolled in a pregnancy study. Some clones in this sample may be carry-over from other donors' samples. Both conserved end residues are part of each CDR3. The D gene is left open where the match is weak. The size field is filled for only some rows; it gives once, few, many or a size class.

v_call: TRBV11-2
clone_size: .
j_call: TRBJ2-5
d_call: TRBD2
cdr3_aa: CASSSATDSGGGETQYF
cdr3_nt: TGTGCCAGCAGCTCCGCGACCGATAGCGGGGGAGGAGAGACCCAGTACTTC

v_call: TRBV6-6
clone_size: .
j_call: TRBJ1-4
d_call: .
cdr3_aa: CASSYSTGNEKLFF
cdr3_nt: TGTGCCAGCAGTTACTCAACGGGTAATGAAAAACTGTTTTTT

v_call: TRBV6-6
clone_size: .
j_call: TRBJ2-7
d_call: .
cdr3_aa: CASSYRGRDYEQYF
cdr3_nt: TGTGCCAGCAGTTACAGGGGGAGGGACTACGAGCAGTACTTC

v_call: TRBV2
clone_size: .
j_call: TRBJ1-2
d_call: TRBD1
cdr3_aa: CATRQGLDWDGYTF
cdr3_nt: TGTGCCACGAGACAGGGGTTGGATTGGGATGGCTACACCTTC

v_call: TRBV4-3
clone_size: medium-sized
j_call: TRBJ2-3
d_call: TRBD1
cdr3_aa: CASSQTGAARTDTQYF
cdr3_nt: TGCGCCAGCAGCCAAACAGGGGCAGCTCGCACAGATACGCAGTATTTT

v_call: TRBV5-4
clone_size: .
j_call: TRBJ2-5
d_call: TRBD1
cdr3_aa: CASSRDRKETQYF
cdr3_nt: TGTGCCAGCAGCCGGGACAGAAAAGAGACCCAGTACTTC

v_call: TRBV7-3
clone_size: .
j_call: TRBJ2-7
d_call: TRBD2
cdr3_aa: CASLTSGRGEQYF
cdr3_nt: TGTGCCAGCTTGACTAGCGGGAGAGGGGAGCAGTACTTC

v_call: TRBV4-2
clone_size: .
j_call: TRBJ2-5
d_call: .
cdr3_aa: CASSQDLGAETQYF
cdr3_nt: TGTGCCAGCAGCCAAGATTTGGGGGCAGAGACCCAGTACTTC

v_call: TRBV27
clone_size: once
j_call: TRBJ2-2
d_call: .
cdr3_aa: CASRPLDTGELFF
cdr3_nt: TGTGCCAGCAGGCCTTTAGACACCGGGGAGCTGTTTTTT

v_call: TRBV6-5
clone_size: .
j_call: TRBJ2-1
d_call: .
cdr3_aa: CASSYSIQATRILFF
cdr3_nt: TGTGCCAGCAGTTACTCGATTCAAGCAACCAGGATCTTATTCTTC

v_call: TRBV12-5
clone_size: large
j_call: TRBJ1-4
d_call: .
cdr3_aa: CASGPPGPSNEKLFF
cdr3_nt: TGTGCTAGTGGTCCGCCGGGACCTAGTAATGAAAAACTGTTTTTT

v_call: TRBV28
clone_size: .
j_call: TRBJ1-2
d_call: .
cdr3_aa: CASRATSYGYTF
cdr3_nt: TGTGCCAGCAGGGCGACGTCCTATGGCTACACCTTC

v_call: TRBV4-2
clone_size: large
j_call: TRBJ2-5
d_call: .
cdr3_aa: CASSQDLGPGETQYF
cdr3_nt: TGTGCCAGCAGCCAAGATCTGGGCCCGGGGGAGACCCAGTACTTC

v_call: TRBV10-3
clone_size: .
j_call: TRBJ1-1
d_call: .
cdr3_aa: CAISEPPLSLRAFF
cdr3_nt: TGTGCCATCAGTGAGCCCCCCCTTTCTCTAAGAGCTTTCTTT

v_call: TRBV21-1
clone_size: medium-sized
j_call: TRBJ2-3
d_call: .
cdr3_aa: CASSKANAWPSGRDTQYF
cdr3_nt: TGTGCCAGCAGCAAAGCGAATGCTTGGCCTAGCGGGAGGGATACGCAGTATTTT

v_call: TRBV30
clone_size: .
j_call: TRBJ2-7
d_call: TRBD2
cdr3_aa: CAWSPGGFDYEQYF
cdr3_nt: TGTGCCTGGAGTCCGGGGGGATTCGACTACGAGCAGTACTTC

v_call: TRBV6-8
clone_size: .
j_call: TRBJ2-7
d_call: TRBD2
cdr3_aa: CASLTSGRGEQYF
cdr3_nt: TGTGCCAGTCTGACTAGCGGGAGAGGCGAGCAGTACTTC

v_call: TRBV29-1
clone_size: .
j_call: TRBJ2-7
d_call: .
cdr3_aa: CSVSSAYEQYF
cdr3_nt: TGCAGCGTCTCTAGCGCCTACGAGCAGTACTTC

v_call: TRBV8-2
clone_size: .
j_call: TRBJ2-6
d_call: .
cdr3_aa: CGRIAKITQSRANVLTF
cdr3_nt: TGTGGCAGAATCGCAAAGATAACACAAAGTCGGGCCAACGTCCTGACTTTC

v_call: TRBV28
clone_size: .
j_call: TRBJ2-1
d_call: .
cdr3_aa: CASIRGTSYNEQFF
cdr3_nt: TGTGCCAGCATTCGCGGGACCTCCTACAATGAGCAGTTCTTC